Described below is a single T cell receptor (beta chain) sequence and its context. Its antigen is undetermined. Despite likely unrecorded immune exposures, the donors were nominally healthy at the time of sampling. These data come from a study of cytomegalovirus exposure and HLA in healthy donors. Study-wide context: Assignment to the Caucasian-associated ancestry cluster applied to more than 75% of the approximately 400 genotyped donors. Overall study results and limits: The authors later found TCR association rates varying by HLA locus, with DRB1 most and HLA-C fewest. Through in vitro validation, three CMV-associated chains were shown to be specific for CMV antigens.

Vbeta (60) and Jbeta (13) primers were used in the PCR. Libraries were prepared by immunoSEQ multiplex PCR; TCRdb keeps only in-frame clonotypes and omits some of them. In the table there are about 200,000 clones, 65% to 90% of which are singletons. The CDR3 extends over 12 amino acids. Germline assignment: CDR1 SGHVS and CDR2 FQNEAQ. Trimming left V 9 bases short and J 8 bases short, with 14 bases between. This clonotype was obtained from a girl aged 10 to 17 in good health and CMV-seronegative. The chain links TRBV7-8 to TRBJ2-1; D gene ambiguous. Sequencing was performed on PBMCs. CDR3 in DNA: TGTGCCAGTACCCTACGTGTCCATGAGCAGTTCTTC. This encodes CASTLRVHEQFF.